One sample yielded the 12 T cell receptor beta chains listed below, sequenced in a study of cytomegalovirus exposure and HLA in healthy donors. 60 Vbeta and 13 Jbeta primers were used in PCR. The repertoire was sequenced with immunoSEQ multiplex PCR; TCRdb's copy has only in-frame clones and lacks some. The sample table sets out roughly 50,000 clones. The sample taken for sequencing was PBMCs. The receptors were gathered from a woman in her fifties or sixties in good health and CMV-seropositive.

The chain couples TRBV14 to TRBJ1-3, with TRBD1 matching over 7 bases. V was clipped by 4 bases and J by 0 bases; unmatched bases: 6. The CDR3 totals 16 residues. CDR1 is SGHDN, CDR2 FVKESK, per germline. This CDR3 reads CASSLFGDSSGNTIYF. In DNA form, the CDR3 reads TGTGCCAGCAGCCTGTTCGGGGACAGCTCTGGAAACACCATATATTTT.

J is TRBJ2-2 and V is TRBV7-2; D unresolved. With 5 bases removed from V and 1 base from J, the gap between germline ends came to 23 bases. Per the germline V gene, CDR1 is SGHTA and CDR2 is FQGNSA. The CDR3 has 19 amino acids. CDR3 sequence reads: CASSPVAVRVRRNTGELFF. Here the CDR3 DNA reads TGTGCCAGCAGCCCGGTCGCGGTTAGAGTACGGCGGAACACCGGGGAGCTGTTTTTT.

This chain's CDR3 is CASSLGQGAGSNQPQHF. As DNA, the CDR3 is TGCGCCAGCAGCCTAGGACAGGGGGCGGGAAGCAATCAGCCCCAGCATTTT. This chain links TRBV4-1 with TRBJ1-5, with 11 bases aligning to TRBD1. From germline, CDR1 is MGHRA and CDR2 YSYEKL. Germline trimming cut 4 bases from V and 1 base from J; bases unmatched to any gene: 6. This CDR3 has 17 amino acids.

Remarks on this clone: One end of the junction is discordant with germline, which a read error may explain. This chain connects TRBV5-1 to TRBJ1-5; tentative D call: TRBD1 (6 bases). Germline-derived CDR1 and CDR2 are SGHRS and YFSETQ. The CDR3 totals 15 residues. The CDR3 region is CASSDGKTGNQHQHF. The CDR3 region has the DNA TGCGCCAGCAGCGACGGGAAGACAGGCAATCAGCACCAGCATTTT. Full variable domain (missing parts from reference TRBV5-1 and TRBJ1-5): KAGVTQTPRYLIKTRGQQVTLSCSPISGHRSVSWYQQTPGQGLQFLFEYFSETQRNKGNFPGRFSGRQFSNSRSEMNVSTLELGDSALYLCASSDGKTGNQHQHFGDGTRLSIL.

The chain links TRBV19 to TRBJ1-2; D unresolved. V shed 6 bases and J shed 7 bases, with 24 bases lying between them. The germline CDR1 and CDR2 sequences are LNHDA and SQIVND (reference sequence). The CDR3 runs to 16 residues. The chain's CDR3 is CASSLNHRDISPGYTF. CDR3 nucleotides: TGTGCCAGTAGCTTAAATCATCGGGATATCTCCCCTGGCTACACCTTC.

This chain joins TRBV5-1 and TRBJ2-3, with 11 bases aligning to TRBD2. V lost 2 bases to trimming and J lost 6 bases; unmatched junction nucleotides: 2. Germline CDR1 and CDR2: SGHRS and YFSETQ. The CDR3 consists of 14 residues. CDR3 amino acids: CASSFGTSGDTQYF. The CDR3 DNA reads as TGCGCCAGCAGCTTCGGGACTAGCGGCGATACGCAGTATTTT.

The J gene is TRBJ2-5, the V gene TRBV2; D perhaps matches TRBD2 (5 bases). Trimming left V 6 bases short and J 0 bases short, with 8 bases between. Germline values: CDR1 SNHLY, CDR2 FYNNEI. The CDR3 covers 13 residues. The CDR3 protein is CASSRGNQETQYF. CDR3 in DNA: TGTGCCAGCAGCCGGGGTAACCAAGAGACCCAGTACTTC.

This rearrangement joins TRBV28 to TRBJ1-1, with 9 bases that match TRBD1. The CDR3 is 15 amino acids. CDR1 is MDHEN and CDR2 is SYDVKM in the germline V gene. V shed 6 bases, J shed 6 bases, and the junction held 11 bases outside the gene matches. The CDR3 nucleotides read TGTGCCAGCAGCCGACCCGGGACAGGGAGCGCTGAAGCTTTCTTT. It is translated as CASSRPGTGSAEAFF. Full variable domain (outside the CDR3, taken from reference TRBV28 and TRBJ1-1): DVKVTQSSRYLVKRTGEKVFLECVQDMDHENMFWYRQDPGLGLRLIYFSYDVKMKEKGDIPEGYSVSREKKERFSLILESASTNQTSMYLCASSRPGTGSAEAFFGQGTRLTVV.

The chain couples TRBV19 to TRBJ1-1; 9 bases are shared with TRBD1. Germline loops: CDR1 LNHDA, CDR2 SQIVND (reference sequence). V dropped 6 bases and J dropped 0; count of bases not matched to a gene: 5. CDR3 length: 15 residues. CDR3 residues: CASSLGQGMNTEAFF. In nucleotides, the CDR3 is TGTGCCAGTAGCCTTGGACAGGGGATGAACACTGAAGCTTTCTTT.

CDR3 residues: CASSLGARAEAFF. The CDR3 DNA is TGTGCCAGCAGCTTAGGGGCGCGCGCTGAAGCTTTCTTT. The J gene is TRBJ1-1, the V gene TRBV11-3, with D uncertain. The V end lost 1 base, the J end lost 6 bases, and 9 bases lay between the germline ends. Germline V gene sequence: CDR1 SGHNT, CDR2 YENEEA. The CDR3 is 13 amino acids.

The gene calls are TRBV27 and TRBJ1-2; TRBD1 agrees at 10 bases. The CDR3 is 16 residues long. V lost 0 bases and J lost 4; bases outside the gene matches: 5. The germline V gene encodes CDR1 MNHEY and CDR2 SMNVEV (reference sequence). The CDR3 DNA reads TGTGCCAGCAGTTTATCTACGACAGGGGGCAGCTATGGCTACACCTTC. Protein sequence: CASSLSTTGGSYGYTF.

The rearrangement uses TRBV20-1 and TRBJ2-7; possibly TRBD1 for D (6 bases). The CDR3 length is 11 residues. V was clipped by 4 bases and J by 9 bases, with 13 bases between them. CDR1 and CDR2 from the germline V gene are DFQATT and SNEGSKA (reference sequence). This CDR3 reads CSATPGEGQYF. CDR3 coding DNA: TGCAGTGCTACCCCAGGGGAAGGGCAGTACTTC.